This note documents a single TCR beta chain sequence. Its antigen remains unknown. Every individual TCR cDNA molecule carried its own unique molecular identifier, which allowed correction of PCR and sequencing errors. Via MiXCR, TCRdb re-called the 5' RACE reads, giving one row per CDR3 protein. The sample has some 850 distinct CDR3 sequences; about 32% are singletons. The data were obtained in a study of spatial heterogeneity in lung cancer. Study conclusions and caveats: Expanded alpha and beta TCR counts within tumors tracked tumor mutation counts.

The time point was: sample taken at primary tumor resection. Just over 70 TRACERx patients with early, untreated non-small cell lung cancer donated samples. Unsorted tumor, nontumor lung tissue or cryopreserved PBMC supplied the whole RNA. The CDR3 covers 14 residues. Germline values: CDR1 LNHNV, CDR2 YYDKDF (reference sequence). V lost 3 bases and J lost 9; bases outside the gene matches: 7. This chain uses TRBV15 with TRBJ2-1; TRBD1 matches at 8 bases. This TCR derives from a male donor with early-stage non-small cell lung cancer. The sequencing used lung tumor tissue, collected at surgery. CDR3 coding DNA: TGTGCCACCAGCAGGGGACAGGACACGCCTGAGCAGTTCTTC. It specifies CATSRGQDTPEQFF.